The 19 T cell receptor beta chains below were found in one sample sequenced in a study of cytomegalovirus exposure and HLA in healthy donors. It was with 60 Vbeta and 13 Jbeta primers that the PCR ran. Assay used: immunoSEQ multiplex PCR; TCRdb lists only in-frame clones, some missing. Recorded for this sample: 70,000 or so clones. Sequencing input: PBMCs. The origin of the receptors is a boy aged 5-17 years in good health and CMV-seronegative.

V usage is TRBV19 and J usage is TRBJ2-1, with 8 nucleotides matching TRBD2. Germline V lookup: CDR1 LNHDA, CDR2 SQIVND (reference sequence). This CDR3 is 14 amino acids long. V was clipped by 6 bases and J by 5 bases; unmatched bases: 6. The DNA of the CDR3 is TGTGCCAGTAGCTCCGGGACTAGTGACAATGAGCAGTTCTTC. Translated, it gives CASSSGTSDNEQFF.

CDR3 protein: CASSRDRGSSNQPQHF. DNA of the CDR3: TGTGCCAGCAGCCGGGACAGGGGTTCCAGCAATCAGCCCCAGCATTTT. The rearrangement links TRBV2 to TRBJ1-5; 10 bases map to TRBD1. CDR1 and CDR2 (germline): SNHLY, FYNNEI. The CDR3 spans 16 residues. Trimming at V came to 6 bases and at J to 1 base, leaving 6 bases not matched to a gene.

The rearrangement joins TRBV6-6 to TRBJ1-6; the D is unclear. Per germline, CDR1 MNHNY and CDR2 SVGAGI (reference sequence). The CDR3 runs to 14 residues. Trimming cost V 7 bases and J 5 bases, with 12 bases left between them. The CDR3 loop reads CASKSQAHNSPLHF. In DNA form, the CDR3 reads TGTGCCAGCAAGAGCCAAGCCCATAATTCACCCCTCCACTTT.

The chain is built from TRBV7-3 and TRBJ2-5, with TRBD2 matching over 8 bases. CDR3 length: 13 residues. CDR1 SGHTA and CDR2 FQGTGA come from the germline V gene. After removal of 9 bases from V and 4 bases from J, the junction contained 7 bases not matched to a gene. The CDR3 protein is CASAPGLGETQYF. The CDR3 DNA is TGTGCCAGTGCTCCGGGACTAGGAGAGACCCAGTACTTC.

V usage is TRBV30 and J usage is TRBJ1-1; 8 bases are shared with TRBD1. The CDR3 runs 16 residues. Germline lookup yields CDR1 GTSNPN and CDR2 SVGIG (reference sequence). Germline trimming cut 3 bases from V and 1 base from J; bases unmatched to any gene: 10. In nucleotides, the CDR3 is TGTGCCTGGAGGCGGCAGGGGGCAGGGGGGAACACTGAAGCTTTCTTT. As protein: CAWRRQGAGGNTEAFF.

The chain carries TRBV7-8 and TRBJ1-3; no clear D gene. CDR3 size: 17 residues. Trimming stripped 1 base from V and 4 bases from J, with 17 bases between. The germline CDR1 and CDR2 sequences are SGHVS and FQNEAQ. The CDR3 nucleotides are TGTGCCAGCAGCTTAGAAAAAGGCCGCGGGTCGGGAAACACCATATATTTT. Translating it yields CASSLEKGRGSGNTIYF.

In nucleotides, the CDR3 is TGTGCCAGCGGTAATGGCGGTTCGGGCGGCTACACCTTC. Residues: CASGNGGSGGYTF. The chain uses TRBV30 and TRBJ1-2; D gene uncertain. Trimming cost V 8 bases and J 8 bases, with 21 bases left between them. CDR1 GTSNPN and CDR2 SVGIG come from the germline V gene (reference sequence). The CDR3 is 13 amino acids.

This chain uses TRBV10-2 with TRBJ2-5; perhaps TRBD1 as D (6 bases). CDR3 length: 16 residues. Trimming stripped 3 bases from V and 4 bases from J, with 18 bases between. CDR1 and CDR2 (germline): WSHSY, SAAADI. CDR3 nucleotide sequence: TGCGCCAGCAGTGAAACCAGGGGTTTCGTCTCAGAGACCCAGTACTTC. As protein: CASSETRGFVSETQYF.

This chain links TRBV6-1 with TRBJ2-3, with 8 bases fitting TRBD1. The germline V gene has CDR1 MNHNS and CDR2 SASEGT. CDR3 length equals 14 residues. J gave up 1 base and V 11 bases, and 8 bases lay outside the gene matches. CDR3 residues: CAVDRGSGTDTQYF. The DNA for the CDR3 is TGTGCCGTAGACAGGGGCTCTGGCACAGATACGCAGTATTTT.

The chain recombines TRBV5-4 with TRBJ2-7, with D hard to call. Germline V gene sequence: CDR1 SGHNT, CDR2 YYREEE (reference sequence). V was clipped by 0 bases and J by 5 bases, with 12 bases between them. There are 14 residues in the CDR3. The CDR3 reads CASSLGLVPHEQYF. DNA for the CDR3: TGTGCCAGCAGCTTGGGGCTAGTCCCACACGAGCAGTACTTC. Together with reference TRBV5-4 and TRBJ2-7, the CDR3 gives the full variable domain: ETGVTQSPTHLIKTRGQQVTLRCSSQSGHNTVSWYQQALGQGPQFIFQYYREEENGRGNFPPRFSGLQFPNYSSELNVNALELDDSALYLCASSLGLVPHEQYFGPGTRLTVT.

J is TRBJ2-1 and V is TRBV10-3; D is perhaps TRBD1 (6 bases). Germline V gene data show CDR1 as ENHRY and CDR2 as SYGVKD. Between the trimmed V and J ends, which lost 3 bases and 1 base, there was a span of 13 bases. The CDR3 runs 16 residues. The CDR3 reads CAISDTRQVSYNEQFF. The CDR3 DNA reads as TGTGCCATCAGTGATACAAGACAGGTATCCTACAATGAGCAGTTCTTC.

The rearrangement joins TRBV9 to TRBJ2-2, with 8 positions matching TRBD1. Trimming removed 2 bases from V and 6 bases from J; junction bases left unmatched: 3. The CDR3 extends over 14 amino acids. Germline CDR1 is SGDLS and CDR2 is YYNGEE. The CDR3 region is CASSVDRGAGELFF. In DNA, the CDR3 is TGTGCCAGCAGCGTCGACAGGGGAGCCGGGGAGCTGTTTTTT.

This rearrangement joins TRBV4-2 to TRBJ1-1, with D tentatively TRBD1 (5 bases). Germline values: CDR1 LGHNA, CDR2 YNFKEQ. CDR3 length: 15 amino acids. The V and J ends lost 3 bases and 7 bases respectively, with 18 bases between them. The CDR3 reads CASSQDETARFEAFF. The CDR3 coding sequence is TGTGCCAGCAGCCAGGATGAGACAGCGCGTTTTGAAGCTTTCTTT.

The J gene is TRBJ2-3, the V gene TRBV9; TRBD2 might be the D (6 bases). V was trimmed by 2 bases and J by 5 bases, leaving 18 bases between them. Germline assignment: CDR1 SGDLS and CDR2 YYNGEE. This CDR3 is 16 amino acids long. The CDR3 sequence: CASSVVSGSPGDTQYF. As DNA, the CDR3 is TGTGCCAGCAGCGTCGTTTCCGGGAGCCCTGGAGATACGCAGTATTTT.

This CDR3 reads CASSPSGLAGLETQYF. The CDR3 coding sequence is TGTGCCAGCAGCCCTAGTGGACTAGCAGGTTTGGAGACCCAGTACTTC. The gene calls are TRBV7-2 and TRBJ2-5; 8 nucleotides match TRBD2. CDR1 is SGHTA and CDR2 is FQGNSA in the germline V gene. The V and J ends lost 5 bases and 5 bases, in that order; junction bases with no gene match: 13. This CDR3 is built from 16 residues.

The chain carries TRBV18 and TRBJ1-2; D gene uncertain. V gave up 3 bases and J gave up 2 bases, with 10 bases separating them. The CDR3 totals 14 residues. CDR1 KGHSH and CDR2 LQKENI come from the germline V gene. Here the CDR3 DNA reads TGTGCCAGCTCACCCTCGCGGGGAAACTATGGCTACACCTTC. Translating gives CASSPSRGNYGYTF.

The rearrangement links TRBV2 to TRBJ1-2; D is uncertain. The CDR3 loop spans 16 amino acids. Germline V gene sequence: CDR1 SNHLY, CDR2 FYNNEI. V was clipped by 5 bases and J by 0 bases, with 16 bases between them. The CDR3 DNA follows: TGTGCCAGCAGTTTCCAACCACAGCCGGCTAACTATGGCTACACCTTC. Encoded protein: CASSFQPQPANYGYTF.

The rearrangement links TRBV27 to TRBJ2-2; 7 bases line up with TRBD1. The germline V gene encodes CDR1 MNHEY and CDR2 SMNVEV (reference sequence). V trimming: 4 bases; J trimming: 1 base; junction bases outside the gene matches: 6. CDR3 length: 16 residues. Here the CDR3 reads CASSSSGTENTGELFF. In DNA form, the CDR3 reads TGTGCCAGCAGTTCCTCCGGGACAGAGAACACCGGGGAGCTGTTTTTT.

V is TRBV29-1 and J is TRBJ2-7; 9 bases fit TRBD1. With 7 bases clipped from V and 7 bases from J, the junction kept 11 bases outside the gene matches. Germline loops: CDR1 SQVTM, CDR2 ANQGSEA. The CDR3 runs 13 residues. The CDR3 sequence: CSGRDRVLGEQYF. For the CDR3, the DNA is TGCAGCGGCCGGGACAGGGTTCTGGGGGAGCAGTACTTC.